This TCR beta chain is drawn from a study of beta chain features in type 1 diabetes. Study at large: In age, gender and cell yields, patients were similar to healthy donors. General study points: Moderate yet significant TCRB CDR3 shortening was seen in Type 1 diabetes patients in all four CD4+ subsets. Since sequencing was performed on cDNA, cells with high TCR expression could be over-represented.

Isolated RNA was reverse transcribed in full, so expressed TCRB transcripts were sequenced. The data were produced by immunoSEQ multiplex PCR, yet TCRdb's version contains in-frame clones alone and is incomplete. The profile shows about 660,000 clones, roughly an eighth of them singletons. About this clone: Its target is unknown. The junction differs from germline at one of its ends, possibly a read error.

Sampling consisted of one heparinised blood draw per donor, averaging about 116 mL. The TCR comes from a man younger than 35 with type 1 diabetes. The sequenced sample consisted of naive CD4+ T cells from blood.

In nucleotides, the CDR3 is TGTGCCTGGAGTGTAAGCTCCTACAATGAGCGGTTCTTC. Translating it yields CAWSVSSYNERFF. The V and J genes are TRBV30 and TRBJ2-1; D gene unclear. The CDR3 runs to 13 residues. CDR1 is GTSNPN, CDR2 SVGIG, per germline (reference sequence).